The 24 T cell receptor beta chains given below trace back to one sample, sequenced in a study of regulatory dendritic cells for organ transplantation. Libraries were prepared by immunoSEQ multiplex PCR; TCRdb keeps only in-frame clonotypes and omits some of them. The data show about 34,000 clones, about 89% seen once. Sequenced material: naive CD4+ T cells from blood. Subset: CD45RA+ naive T cells. These receptors all come from a human donor in good health.

This chain links TRBV7-2 with TRBJ1-4, with 10 bases identical to TRBD1. Per germline, CDR1 SGHTA and CDR2 FQGNSA. The CDR3 is 19 amino acids. J lost 8 bases, V lost 3 bases, and 18 bases had no gene match. The CDR3 is CASSFRNRDRGRIGEKLFF. The DNA of the CDR3 is TGTGCCAGCAGCTTTAGAAACCGGGACAGGGGAAGAATAGGGGAAAAACTGTTTTTT.

The chain links TRBV9 to TRBJ2-1, with TRBD2 matching over 12 bases. The V gene's germline CDR1 is SGDLS and CDR2 YYNGEE. This CDR3 has 15 residues. V shed 3 bases and J 4 bases; nucleotides not matched to a gene: 2. The CDR3 nucleotides read TGTGCCAGCAGCGGCGGGACTAGCGGGTACAATGAGCAGTTCTTC. Amino acid sequence: CASSGGTSGYNEQFF.

This sequence joins TRBV19 and TRBJ2-3; TRBD2 matches 9 bases. Trimming removed 6 bases from V and 2 bases from J; junction bases left unmatched: 6. This CDR3 has 15 residues. Looked up from germline, CDR1 is LNHDA and CDR2 is SQIVND (reference sequence). CDR3 sequence reads: CASRSSSGVTDTQYF. CDR3 DNA sequence: TGTGCCAGTAGGTCGTCTAGCGGGGTCACAGATACGCAGTATTTT.

V is TRBV7-9 and J is TRBJ2-3, with TRBD2 identical over 7 bases. The junction had 7 bases not matched to a gene; V was cut back by 6 bases and J by 4 bases. Germline CDR1 reads SEHNR; CDR2 reads FQNEAQ (reference sequence). This CDR3 is 14 amino acids long. In DNA form, the CDR3 reads TGTGCCAGCAGGGCTAGCGGAAAATCAGATACGCAGTATTTT. Protein: CASRASGKSDTQYF.

This chain links TRBV2 with TRBJ2-2, with TRBD2 as a possible D gene (5 bases). The CDR3 length is 14 residues. V was shortened by 2 bases and J by 8 bases, with 12 bases between the two germline ends. CDR1 and CDR2 (germline): SNHLY, FYNNEI. In nucleotides, the CDR3 is TGTGCCAGCAGTGAAAGGACTCGGGCAGGGGAGCTGTTTTTT. Its protein is CASSERTRAGELFF.

The chain is built from TRBV4-3 and TRBJ2-2, with a tentative D call TRBD1 (5 bases). Germline V lookup: CDR1 LGHNA, CDR2 YSLEER. V shed 4 bases and J shed 7 bases, with 13 bases lying between them. The CDR3 runs to 14 residues. The CDR3 loop is CASSLLRGIGELFF. Written as DNA, the CDR3 is TGCGCCAGCAGCCTACTTAGGGGTATCGGGGAGCTGTTTTTT.

The chain has TRBV7-2 and TRBJ2-1, with 7 positions matching TRBD2. Germline-derived CDR1 and CDR2 are SGHTA and FQGNSA. The CDR3 is 17 amino acids. Trimming removed 2 bases from V and 4 bases from J; junction bases left unmatched: 11. The DNA for the CDR3 is TGTGCCAGCAGCTTATCCCGGGGAGGGATTGGGTACAATGAGCAGTTCTTC. It is translated as CASSLSRGGIGYNEQFF.

This chain links TRBV7-2 with TRBJ1-6, with 12 bases lining up with TRBD1. Trimming took 7 bases from V and 10 from J; bases not matched to a gene: 2. The CDR3 spans 13 residues. Germline V gene sequence: CDR1 SGHTA, CDR2 FQGNSA. This CDR3 is CASTGTGGSPLHF. CDR3 nucleotides: TGTGCCAGCACCGGGACAGGGGGCTCACCCCTCCACTTT.

The chain has TRBV10-3 and TRBJ1-5, with 11 bases fitting TRBD1. Germline lookup yields CDR1 ENHRY and CDR2 SYGVKD. The CDR3 covers 14 residues. V gave up 4 bases and J gave up 8 bases; unmatched junction bases: 4. CDR3 in amino acids: CAISAGQGAEPQHF. In nucleotides, the CDR3 is TGTGCCATCAGTGCCGGACAGGGGGCAGAGCCCCAGCATTTT.

This sequence joins TRBV4-2 and TRBJ2-3, with 9 bases identical to TRBD1. Trimming at V came to 0 bases and at J to 0 bases, leaving 10 bases not matched to a gene. Germline values: CDR1 LGHNA, CDR2 YNFKEQ. The CDR3 spans 19 residues. CDR3 bases: TGTGCCAGCAGCCAAGAGAAGACAGGGGGGTTGGGTAGCACAGATACGCAGTATTTT. This gives the protein CASSQEKTGGLGSTDTQYF.

In its sample, this clone was seen once. The chain recombines TRBV4-3 with TRBJ2-3, with D uncertain. Germline CDR1 LGHNA, CDR2 YSLEER. The CDR3 is made up of 14 amino acids. V was shortened by 1 base and J by 5 bases, with 10 bases between the two germline ends. CDR3 DNA sequence: TGCGCCAGCAGCCAAGGACCAGCCGAAGATACGCAGTATTTT. The encoded protein is CASSQGPAEDTQYF.

This clone was found once. CDR3 in amino acids: CASSQEGRPGDGYTF. The CDR3 coding sequence is TGCGCCAGCAGCCAAGAGGGCAGGCCAGGGGACGGCTACACCTTC. The rearrangement joins TRBV4-1 to TRBJ1-2; a weak D match, TRBD1 (6 bases). Germline V gives CDR1 MGHRA, CDR2 YSYEKL. The CDR3 sequence is 15 residues long. Deletions cut 0 bases from V and 8 bases from J, with 16 bases between.

CDR3 region: CARGQGYTF. The CDR3 DNA follows: TGTGCCAGAGGGCAAGGCTACACCTTC. V is TRBV2 and J is TRBJ1-2; no reliable D call. Germline V gene lookup returns CDR1 SNHLY and CDR2 FYNNEI. V was shortened by 9 bases and J by 8 bases, with 7 bases between the two germline ends. The CDR3 spans 9 residues. Together with reference TRBV2 and TRBJ1-2, the CDR3 gives the full variable domain: EPEVTQTPSHQVTQMGQEVILRCVPISNHLYFYWYRQILGQKVEFLVSFYNNEISEKSEIFDDQFSVERPDGSNFTLKIRSTKLEDSAMYFCARGQGYTFGSGTRLTVV.

CDR3 DNA sequence: TGCAGCGTTGGGACAGGGGGCGATGCTAACTATGGCTACACCTTC. Amino acids: CSVGTGGDANYGYTF. This chain connects TRBV29-1 to TRBJ1-2; 11 nucleotides agree with TRBD1. V dropped 4 bases and J dropped 0; count of bases not matched to a gene: 4. The V gene's germline CDR1 is SQVTM and CDR2 ANQGSEA. The CDR3 has 15 residues.

The genes are TRBV6-6 and TRBJ2-7, with 10 bases aligning to TRBD1. There are 13 residues in the CDR3. The J segment lost 2 bases and the V segment lost 8 bases, leaving 3 bases of the junction unmatched. Germline-derived CDR1 and CDR2 are MNHNY and SVGAGI (reference sequence). CDR3 region: CASGTGEAYEQYF. As DNA, the CDR3 is TGTGCCAGCGGGACAGGGGAGGCCTACGAGCAGTACTTC.

The chain recombines TRBV9 with TRBJ1-2; a possible D gene is TRBD1 (6 bases). Germline CDR1 is SGDLS and CDR2 is YYNGEE. This CDR3 is 14 amino acids long. The V gene lost 0 bases and the J gene lost 7 bases, with 13 bases spanning the gap. Here the CDR3 DNA reads TGTGCCAGCAGCGTAGTTGCAGGGGTGGGTGGCTACACCTTC. This codes for CASSVVAGVGGYTF.

The chain joins TRBV5-4 to TRBJ1-5; 7 nucleotides agree with TRBD1. Germline assignment: CDR1 SGHNT and CDR2 YYREEE (reference sequence). The CDR3 is 14 amino acids. Trimming at V came to 4 bases and at J to 4 bases, leaving 5 bases not matched to a gene. The DNA for the CDR3 is TGTGCCAGCAGCAGGGACAGAAGTAATCAGCCCCAGCATTTT. Translation gives CASSRDRSNQPQHF.

This chain connects TRBV30 to TRBJ1-6, with 9 bases fitting TRBD1. Germline V gene data show CDR1 as GTSNPN and CDR2 as SVGIG (reference sequence). The trim removed 3 bases at V and 7 bases at J, leaving 1 base unmatched. CDR3 length: 13 amino acids. CDR3 sequence (DNA): TGTGCCTGGAGAACAGGGGGCAATTCACCCCTCCACTTT. Its translation is CAWRTGGNSPLHF. The full variable domain, with the rest looked up from reference TRBV30 and TRBJ1-6, is SQTIHQWPATLVQPVGSPLSLECTVEGTSNPNLYWYRQAAGRGLQLLFYSVGIGQISSEVPQNLSASRPQDRQFILSSKKLLLSDSGFYLCAWRTGGNSPLHFGNGTRLTVT.

This sequence joins TRBV4-1 and TRBJ2-3; 10 nucleotides match TRBD2. Germline V gives CDR1 MGHRA, CDR2 YSYEKL. V shed 0 bases and J 4 bases; nucleotides not matched to a gene: 16. This CDR3 contains 20 residues. The CDR3: CASSQDRSEASGSRADTQYF. CDR3 nucleotide sequence: TGCGCCAGCAGCCAAGATAGGAGCGAGGCTAGCGGGAGTAGGGCAGATACGCAGTATTTT.

V and J are TRBV29-1 and TRBJ2-3, with D possibly matching TRBD2 (5 bases). Per the germline V gene, CDR1 is SQVTM and CDR2 is ANQGSEA. Trimming pared 4 bases from V and 4 bases from J, leaving 15 bases between. CDR3 length: 14 residues. The CDR3 DNA reads TGCAGCGTTGTGGGAGCATTTGGAGCAGATACGCAGTATTTT. This translates into CSVVGAFGADTQYF.

This rearrangement joins TRBV7-6 to TRBJ2-2; D remains unclear. The V end lost 1 base, the J end lost 4 bases, and 10 bases lay between the germline ends. Looked up from germline, CDR1 is SGHVS and CDR2 is FNYEAQ. The CDR3 contains 15 residues. The CDR3 nucleotides read TGTGCCAGCAGCTTAGTGGTTGAAGGCACCGGGGAGCTGTTTTTT. This gives the protein CASSLVVEGTGELFF.

This clone was counted once. CDR3 sequence reads: CASSLRPQLVGGYNEQFF. Here the CDR3 DNA reads TGTGCCAGCAGCTTAAGGCCCCAATTAGTTGGGGGCTACAATGAGCAGTTCTTC. The chain joins TRBV7-2 to TRBJ2-1; D is perhaps TRBD1 or TRBD2 (5 bases each). The germline V gene encodes CDR1 SGHTA and CDR2 FQGNSA. V lost 2 bases and J lost 3, with 20 bases in between. The CDR3 consists of 18 residues.

The gene calls are TRBV7-9 and TRBJ1-4; no clear D. V dropped 5 bases and J dropped 6 bases, with 16 bases sitting between them. The CDR3 runs to 15 residues. Germline V gives CDR1 SEHNR, CDR2 FQNEAQ (reference sequence). The CDR3 nucleotides are TGTGCCAGCAGCCCCCGACCCTTGACGGATGAAAAACTGTTTTTT. Amino acid sequence: CASSPRPLTDEKLFF.

This clone was seen once. This chain joins TRBV5-1 and TRBJ1-1, with unresolved D. Trimming removed 0 bases from V and 6 bases from J, with 15 bases in between. Germline loops: CDR1 SGHRS, CDR2 YFSETQ. The CDR3 runs to 15 residues. The CDR3 coding sequence is TGCGCCAGCAGCTTGGATTCTGGGCCACGGGCTGAAGCTTTCTTT. It yields the protein CASSLDSGPRAEAFF. The complete variable domain, with remaining parts taken from reference TRBV5-1 and TRBJ1-1, reads KAGVTQTPRYLIKTRGQQVTLSCSPISGHRSVSWYQQTPGQGLQFLFEYFSETQRNKGNFPGRFSGRQFSNSRSEMNVSTLELGDSALYLCASSLDSGPRAEAFFGQGTRLTVV.